One and the same sample provided the 10 T cell receptor beta chains below, sequenced in a study of blood T cell repertoires in COVID-19. Method: immunoSEQ multiplex PCR; TCRdb's copy keeps in-frame clones and lacks some. The data show around 230,000 clones, with about 81% seen just once and over 10% held by the top ten. The sample was peripheral blood. The receptors stem from an older woman with active or convalescent COVID-19.

The chain links TRBV4-3 to TRBJ2-3, with D tentatively TRBD1 (6 bases). The V end lost 0 bases, the J end lost 2 bases, and 15 bases lay between the germline ends. Germline CDR1 reads LGHNA; CDR2 reads YSLEER. The CDR3 runs to 17 residues. The CDR3 sequence: CASSQEAQGHFTDTQYF. CDR3 DNA sequence: TGCGCCAGCAGCCAAGAGGCACAGGGACACTTCACAGATACGCAGTATTTT.

This chain connects TRBV12-3 or TRBV12-4 to TRBJ1-1; tentative D call: TRBD1 (6 bases). The CDR3 runs to 12 residues. V was cut by 6 bases and J by 8 bases, with 13 bases left in between. The CDR3 protein is CASSGQSAEAFF. CDR3 bases: TGTGCCAGCAGCGGACAGTCGGCGGAAGCTTTCTTT.

The chain joins TRBV27 to TRBJ1-2; possible D gene TRBD1, 6 bases. The length of the CDR3 is 15 residues. From germline, CDR1 is MNHEY and CDR2 SMNVEV (reference sequence). The V end was cut by 5 bases, the J end by 8 bases, with 21 bases between. The CDR3 sequence: CASSPEDSHGWGYTF. For the CDR3, the DNA is TGTGCCAGCAGTCCAGAGGACAGCCATGGGTGGGGCTACACCTTC.

This clone appeared a few times. The chain is built from TRBV19 and TRBJ2-2; 8 nucleotides match TRBD2. This CDR3 is 15 amino acids long. J gave up 6 bases and V 7 bases, and 10 bases lay outside the gene matches. Germline V gives CDR1 LNHDA, CDR2 SQIVND (reference sequence). CDR3 sequence reads: CASKEGSGVSGELFF. In DNA, the CDR3 is TGTGCCAGTAAGGAAGGTAGCGGGGTCTCCGGGGAGCTGTTTTTT.

This clone was picked up a small number of times. V and J are TRBV19 and TRBJ2-1; 8 bases are shared with TRBD2. V lost 10 bases and J lost 8; bases outside the gene matches: 13. The germline CDR1 and CDR2 sequences are LNHDA and SQIVND (reference sequence). CDR3 length equals 14 residues. In DNA, the CDR3 is TGTGCCACCAGTAGTAGCGGGGCCTTCGATGAGCAGTTCTTC. It specifies CATSSSGAFDEQFF.

In its sample, this clone was seen once. V and J are TRBV7-2 and TRBJ2-5; D is possibly TRBD1 (6 bases). CDR3 length: 14 amino acids. Germline V lookup: CDR1 SGHTA, CDR2 FQGNSA. Trimming removed 3 bases from V and 5 bases from J, with 13 bases in between. CDR3 DNA sequence: TGTGCCAGCAGCTTGGCAGGGCAGGGGGAGACCCAGTACTTC. Protein product: CASSLAGQGETQYF. Supplemented by reference TRBV7-2 and TRBJ2-5, the full variable domain reads GAGVSQSPSNKVTEKGKDVELRCDPISGHTALYWYRQSLGQGLEFLIYFQGNSAPDKSGLPSDRFSAERTGGSVSTLTIQRTQQEDSAVYLCASSLAGQGETQYFGPGTRLLVL.

This clone has a handful of counts. One junction end does not reproduce the germline sequence, and a read error may be involved. The V and J genes are TRBV9 and TRBJ1-6, with D possibly being TRBD1 (5 bases). The germline V gene has CDR1 SGDLS and CDR2 YYNGEE. The CDR3 sequence is 15 residues long. The CDR3 nucleotides read TGTGCCCGCAGCGGGGGGGATTTTTGGGGTTCACCCCTCCACTTT. It codes for CARSGGDFWGSPLHF.

V usage is TRBV19 and J usage is TRBJ2-3, with 10 nucleotides matching TRBD1. V lost 6 bases to trimming and J lost 0 bases; unmatched junction nucleotides: 6. This CDR3 spans 16 amino acids. Germline lookup yields CDR1 LNHDA and CDR2 SQIVND (reference sequence). CDR3 residues: CASSRDRGSSTDTQYF. In DNA form, the CDR3 reads TGTGCCAGTAGCCGGGACAGGGGCTCTAGCACAGATACGCAGTATTTT.

This chain uses TRBV7-9 with TRBJ1-1, with D tentatively TRBD1 (6 bases). This CDR3 is 13 amino acids long. The V end lost 2 bases, the J end lost 5 bases, and 9 bases lay between the germline ends. Per germline, CDR1 SEHNR and CDR2 FQNEAQ (reference sequence). The CDR3 here is CASSLNQGTEAFF. Here the CDR3 DNA reads TGTGCCAGCAGCTTAAATCAGGGGACTGAAGCTTTCTTT.

This chain links TRBV28 with TRBJ1-1; 7 nucleotides agree with TRBD1. The V gene's germline CDR1 is MDHEN and CDR2 SYDVKM. V lost 6 bases, J lost 4 bases, and 5 bases stayed unmatched. CDR3 size: 13 residues. CDR3 loop: CASSSTGSTEAFF. The DNA for the CDR3 is TGTGCCAGCAGCTCGACAGGGTCCACTGAAGCTTTCTTT.